This TCR beta chain was sequenced in a study of blood T cell repertoires in COVID-19. Study-wide background: Donors in the United States, Italy and Spain gave samples during acute or convalescent COVID-19. Nucleic acid was either cDNA or gDNA, and it came from T cells, B-cell-depleted T cells, or PBMCs.

The protocol was immunoSEQ multiplex PCR, while the TCRdb copy is restricted to in-frame clones and leaves out a portion. The sample lists under 500,000 clones, around 90% seen once, with approximately 2% in the top ten. The study drew participants aged about 18 to 89 years from 20 to 30 US areas. Looked up from germline, CDR1 is MDHEN and CDR2 is SYDVKM. The ends were cut back, 8 bases at V and 0 bases at J, with 20 bases in the middle. CDR3 length: 17 residues. Input material: PBMCs or T cells enriched from blood (not recorded which). The chain uses TRBV28 and TRBJ1-5, with D maybe TRBD1 (6 bases). The source of this sequence is a woman aged 18 to 35 with acute COVID-19. CDR3 in DNA: TGTGCCAGCGAGAGTAAGCAGGGGATCTATAGCAATCAGCCCCAGCATTTT. Translating it yields CASESKQGIYSNQPQHF.